These 27 T cell receptor beta chains originate from one sample sequenced in a study of T-cell memory formation after mild COVID-19. TCRdb re-derived calls from the 5' RACE reads in MiXCR, one entry per CDR3 protein. The sample includes 250,000 to 300,000 distinct CDR3 sequences, roughly 15% of them seen just once. The material sequenced was PBMCs or a T cell subset sorted from them (not recorded which). The receptors come from a man aged 18 to 30 who had mild COVID-19 (a few samples of this study predate the infection). Cell type and time point are not known.

In this sample, this clonotype turned up a few times. The genes are TRBV29-1 and TRBJ2-1; 7 bases map to TRBD2. The junction had 6 bases not matched to a gene; V was cut back by 8 bases and J by 8 bases. Looked up from germline, CDR1 is SQVTM and CDR2 is ANQGSEA. The CDR3 is made up of 11 amino acids. In nucleotides, the CDR3 is TGCAGCATTTCTAGCGGCGATGAGCAGTTCTTC. Translating it yields CSISSGDEQFF.

This rearrangement joins TRBV18 to TRBJ2-3; 8 bases are shared with TRBD1. V was clipped by 3 bases and J by 4 bases; unmatched bases: 6. This CDR3 region has 15 residues. CDR1 and CDR2 from the germline V gene are KGHSH and LQKENI. DNA of the CDR3: TGTGCCAGCTCACCGCGGCAGGGGGCCTCAGATACGCAGTATTTT. It codes for CASSPRQGASDTQYF.

On this clonotype: Without the conserved terminal phenylalanine or tryptophan, this CDR3 likely stems from a read error. This chain connects TRBV10-3 to TRBJ1-1; TRBD1 might be the D (6 bases). The V gene's germline CDR1 is ENHRY and CDR2 SYGVKD. The CDR3 runs 13 residues. V shed 6 bases and J shed 3 bases, with 11 bases lying between them. The DNA for the CDR3 is TGTGCCATCAGGCAGGGGCCCGACACTGAAGCTTTCTCT. Translated, it gives CAIRQGPDTEAFS.

V is TRBV28 and J is TRBJ1-5; no clear D. Germline V gene data show CDR1 as MDHEN and CDR2 as SYDVKM. V lost 10 bases and J lost 6, with 28 bases in between. There are 17 residues in the CDR3. The CDR3 DNA reads as TGTGCCACCAAGACTGGGGAACTCCCTCTTCGGGGTCAGCCCCAGCATTTT. Translation: CATKTGELPLRGQPQHF. The entire variable domain, with the rest obtained from reference TRBV28 and TRBJ1-5, is as follows: DVKVTQSSRYLVKRTGEKVFLECVQDMDHENMFWYRQDPGLGLRLIYFSYDVKMKEKGDIPEGYSVSREKKERFSLILESASTNQTSMYLCATKTGELPLRGQPQHFGDGTRLSIL.

This chain connects TRBV24-1 to TRBJ2-3; D could derive from TRBD1 or TRBD2 (5 bases each). Germline V gene data show CDR1 as KGHDR and CDR2 as SFDVKD. CDR3 length equals 18 residues. The germline V and J ends were trimmed by 3 bases and 0 bases, with 18 bases remaining between them. For the CDR3, the DNA is TGTGCCACCAGTGATGGGACCCTAAACGGCTTTAGCACAGATACGCAGTATTTT. It codes for CATSDGTLNGFSTDTQYF.

The V call is TRBV29-1, the J call TRBJ1-1; D not certain. This CDR3 has 12 residues. V lost 4 bases to trimming and J lost 0 bases, with 6 bases between them. CDR1 and CDR2 (germline): SQVTM, ANQGSEA. As DNA, the CDR3 is TGCAGCGTTGGGGAGATGAACACTGAAGCTTTCTTT. Protein product: CSVGEMNTEAFF.

This clonotype was found a few times. The chain employs TRBV9 and TRBJ1-2; D call uncertain. Germline V gene sequence: CDR1 SGDLS, CDR2 YYNGEE. The CDR3 length is 14 residues. V was pared by 4 bases and J by 8 bases, with 18 bases between. This CDR3 reads CASSPTGEPGGYTF. The CDR3 bases are TGTGCCAGCAGCCCGACTGGGGAGCCGGGAGGCTACACCTTC.

This clonotype was seen a few times. CDR3 nucleotide sequence: TGTGCCAGCAGTTACTCGCGGCCCCCTTGGGATACGCAGTATTTT. Amino acids: CASSYSRPPWDTQYF. The V and J genes are TRBV6-5 and TRBJ2-3, with D unclear. From germline, CDR1 is MNHEY and CDR2 SVGAGI. This CDR3 contains 15 residues. V was shortened by 0 bases and J by 6 bases, with 13 bases between the two germline ends.

V is TRBV7-2 and J is TRBJ2-3; 7 bases are a match to TRBD2. The CDR3 extends over 17 amino acids. The germline V gene has CDR1 SGHTA and CDR2 FQGNSA. J was trimmed by 2 bases and V by 1 base; bases with no gene match: 9. CDR3 in DNA: TGTGCCAGCAGCTTAGGTGCAGGCGGGGGAATCACAGATACGCAGTATTTT. Its protein product is CASSLGAGGGITDTQYF.

In this sample, this clonotype turned up a few times. The chain recombines TRBV19 with TRBJ1-2; TRBD1 is a possible D gene (6 bases). Germline lookup yields CDR1 LNHDA and CDR2 SQIVND (reference sequence). The length of the CDR3 is 13 residues. Trimming shortened V by 7 bases and J by 4 bases, and 13 bases separated the two germline ends. CDR3 region: CASNTGWGYGYTF. The CDR3 DNA reads TGTGCCAGTAACACAGGGTGGGGCTATGGCTACACCTTC.

This clonotype was seen more than once but under ten times. At one boundary the junction diverges from the germline segment, which might be a read error. The chain carries TRBV5-1 and TRBJ2-4; D might be TRBD2 (6 bases). CDR3 size: 9 residues. Germline CDR1 SGHRS, CDR2 YFSETQ. The CDR3 bases are TGCGCCAGCAGCCGTGGGGAGGACTTC. Protein sequence: CASSRGEDF.

This clonotype was seen only a few times. The rearrangement links TRBV2 to TRBJ2-5; D is possibly TRBD1 or TRBD2 (5 bases each). Deletions cut 7 bases from V and 1 base from J, with 10 bases between. The CDR3 length is 13 residues. CDR1 SNHLY and CDR2 FYNNEI come from the germline V gene. Written as DNA, the CDR3 is TGTGCCAGCAACAGAGGGGCCCAAGAGACCCAGTACTTC. This sequence encodes CASNRGAQETQYF.

A few counts support this clonotype. This chain links TRBV7-3 with TRBJ2-1; D is possibly TRBD1 or TRBD2 (6 bases each). The germline V gene has CDR1 SGHTA and CDR2 FQGTGA. Trimming stripped 0 bases from V and 5 bases from J, with 11 bases between. This CDR3 is 15 amino acids long. This chain's CDR3 is CASSLTGGTHNEQFF. In DNA, the CDR3 is TGTGCCAGCAGCTTAACCGGCGGGACACACAATGAGCAGTTCTTC.

The chain joins TRBV5-1 to TRBJ1-1, with 7 bases fitting TRBD1. Germline CDR1 is SGHRS and CDR2 is YFSETQ. The ends lost 5 bases at V and 12 bases at J; junction bases unmatched: 16. The CDR3 runs to 14 residues. CDR3 amino acids: CASSRQGSTEFSFF. In nucleotides, the CDR3 is TGCGCCAGCAGTCGACAGGGCAGCACTGAGTTTTCTTTCTTT.

J is TRBJ2-7 and V is TRBV4-3; D is uncertain. This CDR3 spans 17 amino acids. The V gene's germline CDR1 is LGHNA and CDR2 YSLEER. Trimming took off 1 base at V and 4 bases at J, with 20 bases between the two ends. For the CDR3, the DNA is TGCGCCAGCAGCCAAGCCTACATCGGTCAGATCACGTACGAGCAGTACTTC. This encodes CASSQAYIGQITYEQYF.

This clonotype turned up a few times. J is TRBJ2-1 and V is TRBV11-1, with a possible D match to TRBD1 (5 bases). Germline CDR1 and CDR2: SGHAT and FQDESV (reference sequence). The V end lost 2 bases, the J end lost 10 bases, and 9 bases lay between the germline ends. The CDR3 covers 12 residues. CDR3 bases: TGTGCCAGCAGCTTAAAGGGGCAGGAGCAGTTCTTC. Protein sequence: CASSLKGQEQFF.

This chain's CDR3 is CASSFLQGTGYTF. CDR3 DNA sequence: TGTGCCAGCAGCTTTCTACAGGGGACTGGCTACACCTTC. This chain links TRBV7-2 with TRBJ1-2; 7 bases align to TRBD1. Germline V gene data show CDR1 as SGHTA and CDR2 as FQGNSA. This CDR3 region has 13 residues. V lost 3 bases, J lost 7 bases, and 5 bases stayed unmatched. Using reference TRBV7-2 and TRBJ1-2 for the parts outside the CDR3, the full variable domain is GAGVSQSPSNKVTEKGKDVELRCDPISGHTALYWYRQSLGQGLEFLIYFQGNSAPDKSGLPSDRFSAERTGGSVSTLTIQRTQQEDSAVYLCASSFLQGTGYTFGSGTRLTVV.

The chain employs TRBV5-1 and TRBJ1-1; TRBD1 is a possible D gene (6 bases). V lost 0 bases and J lost 0, with 18 bases in between. The CDR3 covers 18 residues. Germline values: CDR1 SGHRS, CDR2 YFSETQ. The CDR3 DNA reads as TGCGCCAGCAGCTTGGAGGGGGTAGGGTCCTGGGTGAACACTGAAGCTTTCTTT. This gives the protein CASSLEGVGSWVNTEAFF.

This clonotype was seen many times. The chain recombines TRBV10-3 with TRBJ2-3; D unresolved. V lost 0 bases to trimming and J lost 4 bases, with 2 bases between them. The germline gives CDR1 ENHRY, CDR2 SYGVKD. The CDR3 covers 12 residues. The CDR3 region is CAISESADTQYF. CDR3 DNA sequence: TGTGCCATCAGTGAGTCAGCAGATACGCAGTATTTT.

This chain connects TRBV4-3 to TRBJ2-3, with 10 bases matching TRBD2. CDR1 LGHNA and CDR2 YSLEER come from the germline V gene. V was clipped by 0 bases and J by 0 bases; unmatched bases: 9. The CDR3 runs 19 residues. Written as DNA, the CDR3 is TGCGCCAGCAGCCAAGATTCGTTAGCGGGGGGCTCTAGCACAGATACGCAGTATTTT. Amino acid sequence: CASSQDSLAGGSSTDTQYF.

This clonotype was seen many times. V is TRBV7-3 and J is TRBJ2-2; 7 bases match TRBD2. This CDR3 is built from 14 residues. V was pared by 5 bases and J by 6 bases, with 6 bases of the junction left unmatched. Germline CDR1 is SGHTA and CDR2 is FQGTGA. CDR3 loop: CASSPQAGPGELFF. The CDR3, as DNA: TGTGCCAGCAGCCCCCAAGCGGGACCCGGGGAGCTGTTTTTT. Supplemented by reference TRBV7-3 and TRBJ2-2, the full variable domain reads GAGVSQTPSNKVTEKGKYVELRCDPISGHTALYWYRQSLGQGPEFLIYFQGTGAADDSGLPNDRFFAVRPEGSVSTLKIQRTERGDSAVYLCASSPQAGPGELFFGEGSRLTVL.

This clonotype occurred a few times. J is TRBJ2-3 and V is TRBV5-1; 8 positions agree with TRBD2. The CDR3 contains 15 residues. Germline CDR1 and CDR2: SGHRS and YFSETQ. J lost 1 base, V lost 1 base, and 2 bases had no gene match. CDR3 sequence reads: CASSLPGGGTDTQYF. The CDR3 DNA follows: TGCGCCAGCAGCTTGCCGGGGGGGGGCACAGATACGCAGTATTTT.

The chain joins TRBV9 to TRBJ2-1; 7 positions agree with TRBD2. The V and J ends lost 1 base and 4 bases, in that order; junction bases with no gene match: 5. The CDR3 spans 15 residues. Per germline, CDR1 SGDLS and CDR2 YYNGEE. The CDR3 sequence: CASSVSGENYNEQFF. The CDR3 DNA is TGTGCCAGCAGCGTAAGCGGGGAGAATTACAATGAGCAGTTCTTC.

The chain joins TRBV28 to TRBJ2-6; D is perhaps TRBD1 or TRBD2 (5 bases each). The length of the CDR3 is 13 residues. CDR1 MDHEN and CDR2 SYDVKM come from the germline V gene. With 10 bases removed from V and 4 bases from J, the gap between germline ends came to 11 bases. DNA for the CDR3: TGTGCCACCCCTGGGACCGGGGCCAACGTCCTGACTTTC. The encoded protein is CATPGTGANVLTF.

This clonotype was counted many times. The CDR3 DNA sequence: TGCGCCAGCAGCTTTCACGGACAGACCTATGGCTACACCTTC. Protein sequence: CASSFHGQTYGYTF. This chain joins TRBV5-1 and TRBJ1-2; maybe TRBD1 (6 bases). The CDR3 loop spans 14 amino acids. Germline assignment: CDR1 SGHRS and CDR2 YFSETQ. V was trimmed by 2 bases and J by 4 bases, leaving 12 bases between them.

In its sample, this clonotype is medium-sized. The chain combines TRBV14 with TRBJ2-7; D unresolved. The CDR3 is made up of 12 amino acids. CDR1 and CDR2 (germline): SGHDN, FVKESK. V was pared by 3 bases and J by 0 bases, with 3 bases between. The CDR3: CASSHSSYEQYV. Written as DNA, the CDR3 is TGTGCCAGCAGCCATAGCTCCTACGAGCAGTACGTC.

This clonotype has a handful of counts. The chain recombines TRBV7-8 with TRBJ1-4, with D unresolved. Trimming removed 6 bases from V and 0 bases from J, with 5 bases in between. The germline CDR1 and CDR2 sequences are SGHVS and FQNEAQ. The CDR3 loop spans 13 amino acids. The CDR3 DNA is TGTGCCAGCAGTCGAGCAACTAATGAAAAACTGTTTTTT. Translation gives CASSRATNEKLFF. The whole variable domain, filled in from reference TRBV7-8 and TRBJ1-4, reads GAGVSQSPRYKVAKRGQDVALRCDPISGHVSLFWYQQALGQGPEFLTYFQNEAQLDKSGLPSDRFFAERPEGSVSTLKIQRTQQEDSAVYLCASSRATNEKLFFGSGTQLSVL.